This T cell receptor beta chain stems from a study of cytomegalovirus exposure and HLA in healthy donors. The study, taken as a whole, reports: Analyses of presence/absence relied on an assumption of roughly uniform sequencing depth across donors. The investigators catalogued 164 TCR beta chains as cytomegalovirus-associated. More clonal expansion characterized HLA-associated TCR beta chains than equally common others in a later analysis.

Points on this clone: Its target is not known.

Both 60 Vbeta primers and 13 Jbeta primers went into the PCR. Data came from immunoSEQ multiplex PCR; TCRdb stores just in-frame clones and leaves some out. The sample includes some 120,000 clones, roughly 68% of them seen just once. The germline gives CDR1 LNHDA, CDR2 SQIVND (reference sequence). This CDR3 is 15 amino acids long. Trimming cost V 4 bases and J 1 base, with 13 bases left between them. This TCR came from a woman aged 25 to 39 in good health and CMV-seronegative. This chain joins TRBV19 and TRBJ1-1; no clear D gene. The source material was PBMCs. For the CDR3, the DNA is TGTGCCAGTAGTACCACCCCCCGTAGGAACACTGAAGCTTTCTTT. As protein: CASSTTPRRNTEAFF. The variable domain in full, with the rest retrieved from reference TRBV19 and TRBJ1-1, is DGGITQSPKYLFRKEGQNVTLSCEQNLNHDAMYWYRQDPGQGLRLIYYSQIVNDFQKGDIAEGYSVSREKKESFPLTVTSAQKNPTAFYLCASSTTPRRNTEAFFGQGTRLTVV.